The clone carrying this TCR beta chain has just a few counts. This CDR3 region has 14 residues. V was pared by 4 bases and J by 4 bases, with 6 bases of the junction left unmatched. Germline lookup yields CDR1 DFQATT and CDR2 SNEGSKA (reference sequence). TCRdb analysed the RT-PCR reads with MiXCR anew, one entry per CDR3 protein. The data show approximately 720,000 distinct CDR3 sequences, 14% seen once. Sequencing was carried out using memory CD4+ T cells from blood. The TCR sequence derives from a female donor in good health, serving as a healthy control. This chain links TRBV20-1 with TRBJ1-5, with 8 bases that match TRBD1. CDR3 residues: CSATRQGTNQPQHF. Here the CDR3 DNA reads TGCAGTGCTACCAGACAGGGGACTAATCAGCCCCAGCATTTT.